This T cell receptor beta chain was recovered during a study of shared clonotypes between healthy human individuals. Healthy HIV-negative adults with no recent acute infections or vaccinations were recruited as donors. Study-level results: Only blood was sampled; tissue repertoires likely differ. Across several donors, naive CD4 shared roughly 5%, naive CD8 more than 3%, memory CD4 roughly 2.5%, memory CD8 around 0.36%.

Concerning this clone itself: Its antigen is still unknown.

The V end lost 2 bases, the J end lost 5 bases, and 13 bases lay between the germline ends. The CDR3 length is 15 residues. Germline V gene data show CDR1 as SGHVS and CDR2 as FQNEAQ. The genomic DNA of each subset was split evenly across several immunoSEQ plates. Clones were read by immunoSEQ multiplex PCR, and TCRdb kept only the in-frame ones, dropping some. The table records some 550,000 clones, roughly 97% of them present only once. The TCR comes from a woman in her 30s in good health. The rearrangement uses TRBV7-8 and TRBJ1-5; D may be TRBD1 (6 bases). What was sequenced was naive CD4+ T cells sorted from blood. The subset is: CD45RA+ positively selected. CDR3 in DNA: TGTGCCAGCAGCTTAACCGGACAGAGAGATCAGCCCCAGCATTTT. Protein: CASSLTGQRDQPQHF.